Listed here are 24 T cell receptor beta chains from one sample, sequenced in a study of blood T cells in healthy people across ages (dated by TCRdb to between 2014 and 2017). Libraries came from 5' RACE. Sequencing was performed on an Illumina HiSeq 2500. A second PCR of about 6 to 11 cycles was run with a J-beta primer mix and a sample-barcoded 5' primer. The raw public data were reprocessed by TCRdb itself: fastp quality trimming at Q25, MiXCR clonotype calling, in-frame beta chains only. Each CDR3 protein gets just one entry, which takes the most common genes and DNA from the rows behind it. This sample holds approximately 850,000 distinct CDR3 sequences; nearly 60% were observed only once. The ten largest account for approximately 20% of the sample. The material sequenced was blood. Every receptor here comes from a man aged 30 to 45 in good health.

V is TRBV28 and J is TRBJ2-3; unclear D gene. Germline CDR1 reads MDHEN; CDR2 reads SYDVKM. Trimming took off 3 bases at V and 4 bases at J, with 11 bases between the two ends. The CDR3 extends over 14 amino acids. Here the CDR3 reads CASSFLGTSDTQYF. In DNA, the CDR3 is TGTGCCAGCAGTTTCCTGGGTACGTCAGATACGCAGTATTTT.

The rearrangement uses TRBV20-1 and TRBJ2-5, with D uncertain. The assigned J gene may be wrong: the sequence end matches TRBJ2-7 better. Germline V gives CDR1 DFQATT, CDR2 SNEGSKA (reference sequence). The CDR3 is 12 amino acids. The CDR3 here is CSAVGPTYEQYF. The CDR3 DNA follows: TGCAGTGCTGTTGGACCGACCTACGAGCAGTACTTC.

The rearrangement joins TRBV6-2 or TRBV6-3 to TRBJ1-5; no clear D gene. CDR1 and CDR2 from the germline V gene are MNHEY and SVGEGT. This CDR3 spans 13 amino acids. V gave up 6 bases and J gave up 0 bases, with 6 bases separating them. The CDR3 reads CASRGTSNQPQHF. CDR3 bases: TGTGCCAGCAGGGGAACTAGCAATCAGCCCCAGCATTTT.

This rearrangement joins TRBV29-1 to TRBJ2-1; 11 bases map to TRBD2. The germline V gene encodes CDR1 SQVTM and CDR2 ANQGSEA. The CDR3 loop spans 14 amino acids. Unmatched junction bases numbered 8, after V lost 6 bases and J lost 7 bases. The CDR3 loop is CSVGGLAVFNEQFF. As DNA, the CDR3 is TGCAGCGTGGGGGGACTAGCGGTATTTAATGAGCAGTTCTTC.

The V gene is TRBV7-2, the J gene TRBJ2-1, with no clear D. The CDR3 is 8 residues long. Trimming removed 2 bases from V and 13 bases from J, with 0 bases in between. Germline CDR1 SGHTA, CDR2 FQGNSA. The CDR3 bases are TGTGCCAGCAGCTTACAGTTCTTC. It codes for CASSLQFF.

The V gene is TRBV29-1, the J gene TRBJ2-7; 8 nucleotides line up with TRBD1. V gave up 4 bases and J gave up 3 bases; unmatched junction bases: 2. This CDR3 is 12 amino acids long. CDR1 and CDR2 from the germline V gene are SQVTM and ANQGSEA. This CDR3 is CSVGGTGYEQYF. The CDR3 DNA follows: TGCAGCGTTGGGGGGACAGGCTACGAGCAGTACTTC.

The J gene is TRBJ2-3, the V gene TRBV7-9; maybe TRBD2 (7 bases). The germline V gene encodes CDR1 SEHNR and CDR2 FQNEAQ (reference sequence). Trimming removed 6 bases from V and 5 bases from J, with 18 bases in between. The CDR3 is 15 residues long. Here the CDR3 reads CASSAGARTGDTQYF. CDR3 coding DNA: TGTGCCAGCAGTGCGGGGGCCCGAACCGGAGATACGCAGTATTTT.

The chain links TRBV20-1 to TRBJ2-5; 11 bases map to TRBD2. V trimming: 4 bases; J trimming: 11 bases; junction bases outside the gene matches: 12. The CDR3 is 14 amino acids. CDR1 is DFQATT, CDR2 SNEGSKA, per germline (reference sequence). The CDR3: CSAKTSGAFGGQYF. The CDR3 region has the DNA TGCAGTGCTAAGACTAGCGGGGCTTTTGGAGGGCAGTACTTC.

The J gene is TRBJ1-1, the V gene TRBV12-3 or TRBV12-4; D unclear. This CDR3 is 16 amino acids long. V was shortened by 3 bases and J by 5 bases, with 19 bases between the two germline ends. The CDR3 region is CASSLSGKGTGTEAFF. DNA for the CDR3: TGTGCCAGCAGTTTGAGCGGCAAGGGAACGGGTACTGAAGCTTTCTTT.

This chain uses TRBV6-5 with TRBJ2-5, with 8 bases matching TRBD1. The CDR3 is 14 residues long. Germline V lookup: CDR1 MNHEY, CDR2 SVGAGI. Germline trimming cut 6 bases from V and 5 bases from J; bases unmatched to any gene: 8. CDR3 loop: CASSPLAGGETQYF. The CDR3 DNA reads TGTGCCAGCAGCCCATTGGCAGGGGGCGAGACCCAGTACTTC.

CDR3 bases: TGTGCCAGCAGTGAAGCGCTCGGGGAGCCTTATCAGCCCCAGCATTTT. Translating it yields CASSEALGEPYQPQHF. The V and J genes are TRBV6-1 and TRBJ1-5; D ambiguous. Germline CDR1 MNHNS, CDR2 SASEGT. With 0 bases removed from V and 5 bases from J, the gap between germline ends came to 14 bases. The CDR3 sequence is 16 residues long.

This chain uses TRBV20-1 with TRBJ2-1, with TRBD2 matching over 9 bases. The V segment lost 0 bases and the J segment 2 bases; nucleotides outside the gene matches: 2. Germline V gives CDR1 DFQATT, CDR2 SNEGSKA (reference sequence). The CDR3 contains 15 residues. The CDR3 DNA is TGCAGTGCTAGAGAGAGCGGGGGGACCTACAATGAGCAGTTCTTC. It codes for CSARESGGTYNEQFF.

The rearrangement links TRBV27 to TRBJ2-3; no firm D call. CDR3 size: 16 residues. The germline V and J ends were trimmed by 5 bases and 2 bases, with 17 bases remaining between them. CDR1 and CDR2 (germline): MNHEY, SMNVEV (reference sequence). CDR3 protein: CASSPTDAPYTDTQYF. CDR3 coding DNA: TGTGCCAGCAGTCCGACGGACGCTCCCTACACAGATACGCAGTATTTT.

The genes are TRBV7-9 and TRBJ1-2; possibly TRBD1 for D (6 bases). The CDR3 is made up of 16 amino acids. Trimming stripped 5 bases from V and 4 bases from J, with 20 bases between. Germline CDR1 SEHNR, CDR2 FQNEAQ (reference sequence). In DNA form, the CDR3 reads TGTGCCAGCAGCGACTGGGGGGCTCTTTCGGGCTATGGCTACACCTTC. This encodes CASSDWGALSGYGYTF. Full variable domain (remainder filled in from reference TRBV7-9 and TRBJ1-2): DTGVSQNPRHKITKRGQNVTFRCDPISEHNRLYWYRQTLGQGPEFLTYFQNEAQLEKSRLLSDRFSAERPKGSFSTLEIQRTEQGDSAMYLCASSDWGALSGYGYTFGSGTRLTVV.

This chain uses TRBV5-1 with TRBJ2-1, with 9 bases fitting TRBD2. Unmatched junction bases numbered 7, after V lost 0 bases and J lost 0 bases. Germline V lookup: CDR1 SGHRS, CDR2 YFSETQ. CDR3 length equals 18 residues. This CDR3 reads CASSLGSSGKSSYNEQFF. DNA of the CDR3: TGCGCCAGCAGCTTGGGGTCTAGCGGGAAGAGCTCCTACAATGAGCAGTTCTTC.

The chain joins TRBV7-9 to TRBJ2-7; D remains unclear. Near its end, the DNA agrees better with TRBJ2-5, so the J call may be wrong. There are 12 residues in the CDR3. Germline loops: CDR1 SEHNR, CDR2 FQNEAQ (reference sequence). DNA of the CDR3: TGTGCCAGCACGACATCGGAAGAGACCCAGTACTTC. Amino acids: CASTTSEETQYF.

The chain recombines TRBV10-3 with TRBJ1-4, with D uncertain. Between the trimmed V and J ends, which lost 8 bases and 4 bases, there was a span of 11 bases. The CDR3 extends over 13 amino acids. Germline CDR1 is ENHRY and CDR2 is SYGVKD. The CDR3 is CAIRSGDNEKLFF. The DNA for the CDR3 is TGTGCCATCCGATCCGGGGATAATGAAAAACTGTTTTTT.

The chain has TRBV20-1 and TRBJ2-4, with 12 nucleotides matching TRBD2. With the DNA end fitting TRBJ2-5 better, the J assignment may be wrong. This CDR3 contains 15 residues. The germline V gene encodes CDR1 DFQATT and CDR2 SNEGSKA (reference sequence). The CDR3 region is CSAPIPGLAGETQYF. The CDR3 DNA reads TGCAGTGCTCCCATTCCGGGACTAGCGGGAGAGACCCAGTACTTC.

The chain links TRBV20-1 to TRBJ2-7; D possibly corresponds to TRBD2 (5 bases). Germline V gene sequence: CDR1 DFQATT, CDR2 SNEGSKA (reference sequence). This CDR3 is 13 amino acids long. V lost 5 bases to trimming and J lost 4 bases, with 15 bases between them. CDR3 region: CSAVALATYEQYF. As DNA, the CDR3 is TGCAGTGCTGTGGCCCTAGCAACGTACGAGCAGTACTTC.

This rearrangement joins TRBV5-1 to TRBJ1-2, with a weak D call TRBD1 (5 bases). CDR3 size: 13 residues. From germline, CDR1 is SGHRS and CDR2 YFSETQ. V was shortened by 4 bases and J by 2 bases, with 9 bases between the two germline ends. DNA of the CDR3: TGCGCCAGCAGCCCCAGGGTCAACTATGGCTACACCTTC. Translated: CASSPRVNYGYTF.

The chain uses TRBV28 and TRBJ2-7; D is unclear. The CDR3 sequence is 15 residues long. The V gene's germline CDR1 is MDHEN and CDR2 SYDVKM. Trimming removed 9 bases from V and 1 base from J, with 19 bases in between. This chain's CDR3 is CASSIAELPSYEQYF. The CDR3 DNA sequence: TGTGCCAGTTCCATTGCGGAACTTCCATCCTACGAGCAGTACTTC.

The chain is built from TRBV10-1 and TRBJ2-7; 13 nucleotides line up with TRBD2. The CDR3 contains 15 residues. CDR1 WNHNN and CDR2 SYGVQD come from the germline V gene (reference sequence). V gave up 9 bases and J gave up 6 bases; unmatched junction bases: 11. The CDR3 loop reads CARETGTSGTGEQYF. For the CDR3, the DNA is TGCGCCAGGGAAACCGGGACTAGCGGGACAGGCGAGCAGTACTTC.

The chain joins TRBV27 to TRBJ2-6; TRBD1 matches at 8 bases. After removal of 5 bases from V and 5 bases from J, the junction contained 5 bases not matched to a gene. CDR3 length: 15 residues. From germline, CDR1 is MNHEY and CDR2 SMNVEV (reference sequence). In DNA form, the CDR3 reads TGTGCCAGCAGTCCCGGACAGGGCTGGGCCAACGTCCTGACTTTC. Encoded protein: CASSPGQGWANVLTF.

The CDR3 loop reads CASSPLGLPYYEQYF. Written as DNA, the CDR3 is TGTGCCAGCTCACCACTCGGGCTCCCTTACTACGAGCAGTACTTC. V gene TRBV18 combines with J gene TRBJ2-7; D is undetermined. The CDR3 consists of 15 residues. Germline V lookup: CDR1 KGHSH, CDR2 LQKENI. V shed 1 base and J shed 3 bases, with 13 bases lying between them.